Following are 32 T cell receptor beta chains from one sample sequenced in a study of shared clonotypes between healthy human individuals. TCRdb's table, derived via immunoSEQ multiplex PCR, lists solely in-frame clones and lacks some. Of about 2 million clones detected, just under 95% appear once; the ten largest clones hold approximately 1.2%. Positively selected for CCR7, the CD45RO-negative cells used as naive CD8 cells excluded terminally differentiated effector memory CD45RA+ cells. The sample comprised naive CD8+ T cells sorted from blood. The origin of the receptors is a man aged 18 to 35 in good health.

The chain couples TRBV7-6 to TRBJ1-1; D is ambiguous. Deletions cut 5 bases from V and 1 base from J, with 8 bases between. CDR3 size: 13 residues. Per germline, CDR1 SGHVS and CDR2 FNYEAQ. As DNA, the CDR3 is TGTGCCAGCAGCCATACCGGGAACACTGAAGCTTTCTTT. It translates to CASSHTGNTEAFF.

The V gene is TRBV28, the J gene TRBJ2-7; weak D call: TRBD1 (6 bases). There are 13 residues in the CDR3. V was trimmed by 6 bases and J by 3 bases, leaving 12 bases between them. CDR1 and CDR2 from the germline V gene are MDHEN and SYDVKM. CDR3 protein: CASSRQVNYEQYF. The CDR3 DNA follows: TGTGCCAGCAGCCGACAGGTGAACTACGAGCAGTACTTC.

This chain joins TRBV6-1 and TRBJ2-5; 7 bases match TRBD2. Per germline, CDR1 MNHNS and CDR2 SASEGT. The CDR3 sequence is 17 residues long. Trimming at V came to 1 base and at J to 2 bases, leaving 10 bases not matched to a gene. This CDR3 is CASSEGGSGVPQETQYF. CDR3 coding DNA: TGTGCCAGCAGTGAAGGTGGGAGCGGGGTTCCTCAAGAGACCCAGTACTTC.

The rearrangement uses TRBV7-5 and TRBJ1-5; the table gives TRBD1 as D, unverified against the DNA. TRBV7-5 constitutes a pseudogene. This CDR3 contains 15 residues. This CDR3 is CARSLGGLRNQPQHF. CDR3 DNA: TGTGCCAGAAGCTTAGGGGGCCTGAGGAATCAGCCCCAGCATTTT.

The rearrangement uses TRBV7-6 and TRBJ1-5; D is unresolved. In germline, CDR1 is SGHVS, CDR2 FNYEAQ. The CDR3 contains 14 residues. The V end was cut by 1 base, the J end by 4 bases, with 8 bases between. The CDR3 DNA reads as TGTGCCAGCAGCTTAGGGCCGGTTAATCAGCCCCAGCATTTT. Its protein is CASSLGPVNQPQHF.

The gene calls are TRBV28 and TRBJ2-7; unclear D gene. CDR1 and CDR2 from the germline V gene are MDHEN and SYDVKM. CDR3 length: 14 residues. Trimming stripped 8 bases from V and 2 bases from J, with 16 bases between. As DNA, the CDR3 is TGTGCCAGCGCCCCAGACCCTGGGCCCTACGAGCAGTACTTC. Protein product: CASAPDPGPYEQYF.

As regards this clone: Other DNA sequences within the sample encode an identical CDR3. The CDR3 loop reads CSVEGRGETQYF. Here the CDR3 DNA reads TGCAGCGTTGAAGGCAGGGGAGAGACCCAGTACTTC. V usage is TRBV29-1 and J usage is TRBJ2-5; D may be TRBD1 (6 bases). CDR1 and CDR2 from the germline V gene are SQVTM and ANQGSEA. The CDR3 consists of 12 residues. Trimming removed 1 base from V and 4 bases from J, with 7 bases in between.

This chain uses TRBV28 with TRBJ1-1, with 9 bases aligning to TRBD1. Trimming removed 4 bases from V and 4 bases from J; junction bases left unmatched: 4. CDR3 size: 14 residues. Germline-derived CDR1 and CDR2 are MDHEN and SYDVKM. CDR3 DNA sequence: TGTGCCAGCAGTTCTACAGGGGGCACCACTGAAGCTTTCTTT. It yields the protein CASSSTGGTTEAFF.

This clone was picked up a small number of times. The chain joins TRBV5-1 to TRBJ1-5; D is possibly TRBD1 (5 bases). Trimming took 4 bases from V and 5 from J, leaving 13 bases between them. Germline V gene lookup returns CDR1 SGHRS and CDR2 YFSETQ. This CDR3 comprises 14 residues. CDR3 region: CASSPGQGDQPQHF. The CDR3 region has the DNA TGCGCCAGCAGCCCGGGCCAAGGGGATCAGCCCCAGCATTTT.

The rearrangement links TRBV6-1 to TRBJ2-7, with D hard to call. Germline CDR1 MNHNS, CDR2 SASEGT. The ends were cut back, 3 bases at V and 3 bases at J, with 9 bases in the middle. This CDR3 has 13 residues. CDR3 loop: CASSEGIRYEQYF. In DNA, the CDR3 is TGTGCCAGCAGTGAGGGGATCCGCTACGAGCAGTACTTC.

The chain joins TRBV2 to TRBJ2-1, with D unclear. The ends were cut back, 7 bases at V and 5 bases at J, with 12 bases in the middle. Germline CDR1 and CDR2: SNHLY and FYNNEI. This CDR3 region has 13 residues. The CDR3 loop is CASIDSPDNEQFF. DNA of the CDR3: TGTGCCAGCATTGATAGTCCCGACAATGAGCAGTTCTTC. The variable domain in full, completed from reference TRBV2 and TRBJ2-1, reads EPEVTQTPSHQVTQMGQEVILRCVPISNHLYFYWYRQILGQKVEFLVSFYNNEISEKSEIFDDQFSVERPDGSNFTLKIRSTKLEDSAMYFCASIDSPDNEQFFGPGTRLTVL.

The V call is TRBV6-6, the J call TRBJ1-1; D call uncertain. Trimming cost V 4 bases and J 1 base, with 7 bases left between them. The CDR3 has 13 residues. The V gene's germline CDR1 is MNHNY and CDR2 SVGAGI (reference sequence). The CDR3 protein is CASSFHENTEAFF. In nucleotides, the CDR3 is TGTGCCAGCAGTTTCCATGAGAACACTGAAGCTTTCTTT.

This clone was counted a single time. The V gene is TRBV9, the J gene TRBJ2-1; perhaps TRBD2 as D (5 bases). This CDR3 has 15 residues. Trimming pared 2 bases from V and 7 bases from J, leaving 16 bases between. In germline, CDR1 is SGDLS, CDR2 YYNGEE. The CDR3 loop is CASSVSSEGWNEQFF. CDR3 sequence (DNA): TGTGCCAGCAGCGTGAGTAGCGAGGGTTGGAATGAGCAGTTCTTC.

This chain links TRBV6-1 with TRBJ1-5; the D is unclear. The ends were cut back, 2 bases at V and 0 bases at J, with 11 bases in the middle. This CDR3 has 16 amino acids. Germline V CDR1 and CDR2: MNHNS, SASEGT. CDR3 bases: TGTGCCAGCAGTGAATTGGTAGGAGATAGCAATCAGCCCCAGCATTTT. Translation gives CASSELVGDSNQPQHF.

CDR3 residues: CASQRPLGANVLTF. The CDR3 DNA sequence: TGTGCCAGCCAGAGGCCTCTCGGGGCCAACGTCCTGACTTTC. V gene TRBV2 combines with J gene TRBJ2-6, with no clear D. The germline gives CDR1 SNHLY, CDR2 FYNNEI. The CDR3 consists of 14 residues. V was shortened by 8 bases and J by 4 bases, with 12 bases between the two germline ends.

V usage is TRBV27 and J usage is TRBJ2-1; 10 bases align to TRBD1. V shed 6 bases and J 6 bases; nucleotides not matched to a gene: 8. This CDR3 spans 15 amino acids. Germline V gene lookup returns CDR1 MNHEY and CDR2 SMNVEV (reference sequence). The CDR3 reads CASSPRDRGFNEQFF. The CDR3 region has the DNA TGTGCCAGCAGCCCCCGGGACAGGGGATTCAATGAGCAGTTCTTC.

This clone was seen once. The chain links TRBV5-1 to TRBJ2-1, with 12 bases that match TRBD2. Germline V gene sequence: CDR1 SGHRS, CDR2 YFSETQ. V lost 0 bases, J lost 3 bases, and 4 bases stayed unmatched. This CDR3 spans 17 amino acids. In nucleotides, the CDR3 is TGCGCCAGCAGCTTGGGACTAGCGGGAGAGGGCTACAATGAGCAGTTCTTC. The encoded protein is CASSLGLAGEGYNEQFF.

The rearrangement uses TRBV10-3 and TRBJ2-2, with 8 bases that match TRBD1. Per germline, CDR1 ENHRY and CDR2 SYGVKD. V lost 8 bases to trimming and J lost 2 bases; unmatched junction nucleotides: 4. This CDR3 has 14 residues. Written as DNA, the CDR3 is TGTGCCATCCCCGGGACAGGTAACACCGGGGAGCTGTTTTTT. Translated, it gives CAIPGTGNTGELFF.

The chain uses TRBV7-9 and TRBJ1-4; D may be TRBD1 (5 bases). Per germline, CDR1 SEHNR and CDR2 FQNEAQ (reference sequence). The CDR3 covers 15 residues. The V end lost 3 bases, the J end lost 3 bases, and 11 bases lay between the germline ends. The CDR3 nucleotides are TGTGCCAGCAGCTTTGAAGGGGAGGCTAATGAAAAACTGTTTTTT. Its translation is CASSFEGEANEKLFF.

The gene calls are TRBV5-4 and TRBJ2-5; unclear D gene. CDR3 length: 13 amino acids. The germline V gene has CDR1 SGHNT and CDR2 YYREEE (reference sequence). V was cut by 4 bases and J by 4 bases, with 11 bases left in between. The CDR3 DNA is TGTGCCAGCAGCGTTGACGTAGGAGAGACCCAGTACTTC. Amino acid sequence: CASSVDVGETQYF.

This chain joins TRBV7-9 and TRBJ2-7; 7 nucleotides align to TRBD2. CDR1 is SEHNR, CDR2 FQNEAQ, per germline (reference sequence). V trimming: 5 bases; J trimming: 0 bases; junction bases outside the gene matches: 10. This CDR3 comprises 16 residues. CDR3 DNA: TGTGCCAGCAGCCCTCCTGGGCGGGAGAGCTCCTACGAGCAGTACTTC. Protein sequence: CASSPPGRESSYEQYF. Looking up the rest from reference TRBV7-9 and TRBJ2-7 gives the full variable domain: DTGVSQNPRHKITKRGQNVTFRCDPISEHNRLYWYRQTLGQGPEFLTYFQNEAQLEKSRLLSDRFSAERPKGSFSTLEIQRTEQGDSAMYLCASSPPGRESSYEQYFGPGTRLTVT.

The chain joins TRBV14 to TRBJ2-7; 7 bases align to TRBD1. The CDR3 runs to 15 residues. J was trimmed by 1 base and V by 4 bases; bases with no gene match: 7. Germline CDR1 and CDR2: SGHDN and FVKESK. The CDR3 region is CASSLASDRSYEQYF. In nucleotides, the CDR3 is TGTGCCAGCAGCCTGGCATCGGACAGGTCCTACGAGCAGTACTTC.

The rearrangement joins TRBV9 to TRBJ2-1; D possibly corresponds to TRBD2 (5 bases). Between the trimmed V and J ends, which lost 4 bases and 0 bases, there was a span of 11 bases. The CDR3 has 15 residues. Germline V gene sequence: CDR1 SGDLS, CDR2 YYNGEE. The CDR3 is CASSRDYTSYNEQFF. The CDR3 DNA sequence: TGTGCCAGCAGCAGAGACTACACCTCCTACAATGAGCAGTTCTTC.

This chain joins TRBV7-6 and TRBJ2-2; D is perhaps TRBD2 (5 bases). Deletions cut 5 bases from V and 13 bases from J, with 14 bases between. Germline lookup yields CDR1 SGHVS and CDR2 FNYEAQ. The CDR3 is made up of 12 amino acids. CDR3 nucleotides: TGTGCCAGCAGCCCCGCGGGCGGAGGGCTGTTTTTT. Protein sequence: CASSPAGGGLFF.

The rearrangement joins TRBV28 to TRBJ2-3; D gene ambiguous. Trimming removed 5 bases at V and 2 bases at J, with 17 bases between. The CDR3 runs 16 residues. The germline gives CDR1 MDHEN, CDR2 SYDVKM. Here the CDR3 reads CASSLGTETYTDTQYF. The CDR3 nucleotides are TGTGCCAGCAGTCTGGGAACAGAGACTTACACAGATACGCAGTATTTT.

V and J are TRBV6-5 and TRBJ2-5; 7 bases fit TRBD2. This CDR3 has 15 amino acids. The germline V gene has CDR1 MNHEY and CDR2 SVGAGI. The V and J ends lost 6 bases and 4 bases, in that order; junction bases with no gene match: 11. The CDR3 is CASSEVRWGGETQYF. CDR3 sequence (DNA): TGTGCCAGCAGCGAGGTCCGTTGGGGGGGAGAGACCCAGTACTTC.

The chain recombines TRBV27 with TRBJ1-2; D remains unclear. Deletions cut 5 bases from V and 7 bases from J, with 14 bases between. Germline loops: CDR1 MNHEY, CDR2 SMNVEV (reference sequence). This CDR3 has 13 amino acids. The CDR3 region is CASSPGMWGGYTF. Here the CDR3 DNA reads TGTGCCAGCAGTCCCGGGATGTGGGGTGGCTACACCTTC.

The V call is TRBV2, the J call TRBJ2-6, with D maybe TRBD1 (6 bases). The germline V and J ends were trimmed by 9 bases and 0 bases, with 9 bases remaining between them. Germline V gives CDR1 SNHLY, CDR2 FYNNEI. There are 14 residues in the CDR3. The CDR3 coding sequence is TGTGCCAGAGAACAGGGCTCTGGGGCCAACGTCCTGACTTTC. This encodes CAREQGSGANVLTF. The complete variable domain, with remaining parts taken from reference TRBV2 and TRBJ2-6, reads EPEVTQTPSHQVTQMGQEVILRCVPISNHLYFYWYRQILGQKVEFLVSFYNNEISEKSEIFDDQFSVERPDGSNFTLKIRSTKLEDSAMYFCAREQGSGANVLTFGAGSRLTVL.

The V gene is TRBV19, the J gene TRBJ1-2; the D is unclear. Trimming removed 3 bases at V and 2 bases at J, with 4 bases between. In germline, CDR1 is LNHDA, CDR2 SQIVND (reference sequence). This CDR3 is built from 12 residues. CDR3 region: CASSIQNYGYTF. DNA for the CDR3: TGTGCCAGTAGTATCCAGAACTATGGCTACACCTTC.

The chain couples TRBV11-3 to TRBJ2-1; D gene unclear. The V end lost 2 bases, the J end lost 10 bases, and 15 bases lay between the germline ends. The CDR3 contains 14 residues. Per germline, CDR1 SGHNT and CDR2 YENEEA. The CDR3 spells CASSLNPDPEEQFF. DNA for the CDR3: TGTGCCAGCAGCTTAAACCCGGACCCGGAGGAGCAGTTCTTC.

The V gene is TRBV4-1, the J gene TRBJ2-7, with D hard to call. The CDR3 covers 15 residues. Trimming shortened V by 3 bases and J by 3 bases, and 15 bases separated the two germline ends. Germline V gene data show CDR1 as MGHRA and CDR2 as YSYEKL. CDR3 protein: CASSHLKGSYYEQYF. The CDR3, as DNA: TGCGCCAGCAGCCATTTAAAGGGCAGCTACTACGAGCAGTACTTC.

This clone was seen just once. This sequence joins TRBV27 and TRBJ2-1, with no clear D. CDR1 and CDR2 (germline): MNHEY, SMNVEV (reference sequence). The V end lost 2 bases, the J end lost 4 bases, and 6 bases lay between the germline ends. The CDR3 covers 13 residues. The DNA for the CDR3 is TGTGCCAGCAGTTTAATCTCTTACAATGAGCAGTTCTTC. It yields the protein CASSLISYNEQFF.